This T cell receptor beta chain was captured in a study of blood T cell repertoires in COVID-19. Here immunoSEQ multiplex PCR was the method, and the copy in TCRdb shows in-frame clones only, minus some. The sample includes roughly 150,000 clones, 75% to 90% seen only once; the top ten take roughly 5.6%. Each exposed participant met a COVID-19 case in the 2 weeks preceding study entry. This TCR derives from a man between 70 and 80 years old who had been exposed to COVID-19. The sequencing input was PBMCs or T cells enriched from blood (not recorded which).

The CDR3 here is CASSGLGLFQETQYF. The CDR3 DNA is TGTGCCAGCAGCGGACTCGGTCTTTTCCAAGAGACCCAGTACTTC. The chain carries TRBV7-2 and TRBJ2-5; a weak D match, TRBD2 (5 bases). Germline CDR1 reads SGHTA; CDR2 reads FQGNSA. The CDR3 spans 15 residues. Trimming took 5 bases from V and 1 from J, leaving 14 bases between them.